A selection of T cell receptor beta chains follows, all from one sample in a study of T cell responses to AZD1222 COVID-19 vaccine. Only in-frame clones appear in the TCRdb table, and some are missing; sequencing was by immunoSEQ multiplex PCR. In the table there are roughly 130,000 clones, about 88% of which are singletons. The specimen was peripheral blood, collected on day 0 of AZD1222 vaccination. These receptors were collected from an adult in good health. Both conserved end residues are part of each CDR3. D genes are given only for firm matches. Expanded clones are given a class, and other clones once, few, many or no size at all.

size	V	D	J	DNA	CDR3
-	TRBV25-1	-	TRBJ1-1	TGTGCCAGCAGTGAATATACCGTGAACACTGAAGCTTTCTTT	CASSEYTVNTEAFF
-	TRBV6-5	-	TRBJ1-1	TGTGCCAGCAGTTACTCGAGGTCCTACCGTGGAGCTGAAGCTTTCTTT	CASSYSRSYRGAEAFF
-	TRBV19	-	TRBJ2-5	TGTGCCAGTAGTATACCGCCCAAAGAGACCCAGTACTTC	CASSIPPKETQYF
once	TRBV21-1	-	TRBJ1-5	TGTGCCAGCAGCAAAGCCGCCAAGGGGACAGATAGCAATCAGCCCCAGCATTTT	CASSKAAKGTDSNQPQHF
-	TRBV27	-	TRBJ2-5	TGTGCCAGCAGTTTCGTTTTTAAAGAGACCCAGTACTTC	CASSFVFKETQYF
-	TRBV19	-	TRBJ2-5	TGTGCCAGTCGACAGGCCGGGGAGACCCAGTACTTC	CASRQAGETQYF
-	TRBV7-9	-	TRBJ1-4	TGTGCCAGCCGACAGGCGGATGAAAAACTGTTTTTT	CASRQADEKLFF
-	TRBV28	TRBD1	TRBJ2-7	TGTGCCAGCAGCAGGGACAGGGGGCTTTACGAGCAGTACTTC	CASSRDRGLYEQYF
-	TRBV10-3	-	TRBJ2-3	TGTGCCGCCACTAAGGACTTAATTGACACAGATACGCAGTATTTT	CAATKDLIDTDTQYF
-	TRBV10-3	TRBD1	TRBJ1-1	TGTGCCATCAGGGGCCGGGACAGGGGGCAAATGGGTGACACTGAAGCTTTCTTT	CAIRGRDRGQMGDTEAFF
-	TRBV5-6	TRBD2	TRBJ2-3	TGTGCCAGCAGCTGGGGGACTAGCGGGAGTAGTTGGGGCACAGATACGCAGTATTTT	CASSWGTSGSSWGTDTQYF
-	TRBV19	-	TRBJ2-4	TGTGCCAGTAGCCGACCATACATTCAGTACTTC	CASSRPYIQYF
-	TRBV6-5	-	TRBJ2-3	TGTGCCAGCAGTTCCACTAGCAGAAGCACAGATACGCAGTATTTT	CASSSTSRSTDTQYF
-	TRBV6-5	-	TRBJ2-7	TGTGCCAGCAGACTGAGGGGAGGGGGCAACGAGCAGTACTTC	CASRLRGGGNEQYF
-	TRBV7-9	TRBD1	TRBJ1-2	TGTGCCAGCAGCCCCGGGATACGGACAGGGATCGGCGGCTACACCTTC	CASSPGIRTGIGGYTF
-	TRBV11-3	TRBD1	TRBJ2-2	TGTGCCAGCAGCCACACGGACAGGCTTAACCCCACGAACACCGGGGAGCTGTTTTTT	CASSHTDRLNPTNTGELFF
few	TRBV27	TRBD2	TRBJ2-3	TGTGCCAGCAGATTATACATACTAGCGGGAGCGGGGAATACGCAGTATTTT	CASRLYILAGAGNTQYF
-	TRBV5-1	-	TRBJ2-7	TGCGCCAGCAGCTTAGGGGGGAGCACGTCGTACGAGCAGTACTTC	CASSLGGSTSYEQYF
-	TRBV4-1	-	TRBJ2-7	TGCGCCAGCAGCCAAGATAATGGGCTAGAACTGTACTTC	CASSQDNGLELYF
once	TRBV5-4	-	TRBJ2-3	TGTGCCAGCAGCGATCGGATAGGCACAGATACGCAGTATTTT	CASSDRIGTDTQYF
-	TRBV10-1	-	TRBJ2-7	TGCGCCAGCAGTGTAGTTTGGGGGGCGATCCGCTACGAGCAGTACTTC	CASSVVWGAIRYEQYF
-	TRBV6-2/TRBV6-3	TRBD1	TRBJ1-5	TGTGCCAGCAGCCGGGGACAGGGTAATCAGCCCCAGCATTTT	CASSRGQGNQPQHF
-	TRBV20-1	-	TRBJ1-1	TGCAGTGCTAGTAGTGTACAGGCCGGGGGGGGCACTGAAGCTTTCTTT	CSASSVQAGGGTEAFF
-	TRBV4-1	-	TRBJ1-5	TGCGCCAGCAGCCAAGTCGCGGGGCAGAGCAATCAGCCCCAGCATTTT	CASSQVAGQSNQPQHF
-	TRBV9	-	TRBJ1-4	TGTGCCAGCAGCGTAGGAGGGGGTGCCCGTGAAAAACTGTTTTTT	CASSVGGGAREKLFF
-	TRBV6-5	TRBD1	TRBJ2-7	TGTGCCAGCAGTCAGACAGGGGTGAGGAACGAGCAGTACTTC	CASSQTGVRNEQYF
-	TRBV12-3/TRBV12-4	-	TRBJ1-1	TGTGCCAGCAGTTTAAAGCGGAATGAAGCTTTCTTT	CASSLKRNEAFF
-	TRBV2	TRBD2	TRBJ2-3	TGTGCCAGCAGGCGAGTAGCGGGGGTATCCACAGATACGCAGTATTTT	CASRRVAGVSTDTQYF
-	TRBV6-5	-	TRBJ2-7	TGTGCCAGCTCTTGGCAGGGCAGCTACGAGCAGTACTTC	CASSWQGSYEQYF
once	TRBV18	-	TRBJ1-2	TGTGCCAGCTCACCGGGGGAGGGCTACACCTTC	CASSPGEGYTF
-	TRBV6-5	-	TRBJ2-1	TGTGCCAGCAGTTACTCTTCGGGGTCCTACAATGAGCAGTTCTTC	CASSYSSGSYNEQFF
-	TRBV9	-	TRBJ1-1	TGTGCCAGCAGCGTAGACGACACTGAAGCTTTCTTT	CASSVDDTEAFF
-	TRBV11-2	TRBD2	TRBJ2-7	TGTGCCAGCAGCCTCGGGCTAGCGGGGGTCTACGAGCAGTACTTC	CASSLGLAGVYEQYF
-	TRBV10-3	TRBD1	TRBJ2-7	TGTGCCATCAGCTCGCTAGGGCAGGGGGCGACCGCCTACGAGCAGTACTTC	CAISSLGQGATAYEQYF
-	TRBV5-1	TRBD1	TRBJ2-7	TGCGCCAGCAGCTTGGGACAGGGTTCCCACGAGCAGTACTTC	CASSLGQGSHEQYF
-	TRBV19	TRBD1	TRBJ1-4	TGTGCCAGCAGGGACAGGGTGGTGGAAAAACTGTTTTTT	CASRDRVVEKLFF
once	TRBV6-5	-	TRBJ2-3	TGTGCCAGCAAAAGGGCCGTCCAGGGATTGGATACGCAGTATTTT	CASKRAVQGLDTQYF
-	TRBV19	-	TRBJ1-2	TGTGCCAGTAGTAATGTTGACAGCTATGGCTACACCTTC	CASSNVDSYGYTF
few	TRBV19	-	TRBJ1-1	TGTGCCACCCACTCAGGTTCCCGGTCCACTGAAGCTTTCTTT	CATHSGSRSTEAFF
-	TRBV7-9	-	TRBJ1-5	TGTGCCAGCAACCAGGGGAATAGCAATCAGCCCCAGCATTTT	CASNQGNSNQPQHF
-	TRBV13	-	TRBJ1-6	TGTGCCAGCAGCCCTAAGACGACTGATAATTCACCCCTCCACTTT	CASSPKTTDNSPLHF